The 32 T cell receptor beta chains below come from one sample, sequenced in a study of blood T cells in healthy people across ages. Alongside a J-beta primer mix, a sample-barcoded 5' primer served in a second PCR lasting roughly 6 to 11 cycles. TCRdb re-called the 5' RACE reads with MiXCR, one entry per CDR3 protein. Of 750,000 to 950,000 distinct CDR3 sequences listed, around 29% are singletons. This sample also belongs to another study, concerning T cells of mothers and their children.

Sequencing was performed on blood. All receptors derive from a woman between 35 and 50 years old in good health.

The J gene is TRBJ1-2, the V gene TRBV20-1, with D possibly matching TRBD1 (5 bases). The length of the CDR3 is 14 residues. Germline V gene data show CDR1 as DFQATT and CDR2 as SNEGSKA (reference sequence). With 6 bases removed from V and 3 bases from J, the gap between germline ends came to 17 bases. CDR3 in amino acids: CSAHRQGIDYGYTF. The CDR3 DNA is TGCAGTGCCCATCGGCAGGGTATTGACTATGGCTACACCTTC.

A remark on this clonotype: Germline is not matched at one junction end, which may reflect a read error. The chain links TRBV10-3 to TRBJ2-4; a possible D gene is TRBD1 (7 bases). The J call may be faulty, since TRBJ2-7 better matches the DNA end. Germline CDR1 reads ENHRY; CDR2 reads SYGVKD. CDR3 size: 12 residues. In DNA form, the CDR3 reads TGTACCATCAGGGGGGATACCCACGAGCAGTACTTC. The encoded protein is CTIRGDTHEQYF.

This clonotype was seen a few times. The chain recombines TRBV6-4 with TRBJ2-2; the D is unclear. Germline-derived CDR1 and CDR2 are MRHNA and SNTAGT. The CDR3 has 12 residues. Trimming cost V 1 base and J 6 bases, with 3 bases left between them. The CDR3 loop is CASSDLAGELFF. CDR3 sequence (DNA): TGTGCCAGCAGTGACTTGGCCGGGGAGCTGTTTTTT.

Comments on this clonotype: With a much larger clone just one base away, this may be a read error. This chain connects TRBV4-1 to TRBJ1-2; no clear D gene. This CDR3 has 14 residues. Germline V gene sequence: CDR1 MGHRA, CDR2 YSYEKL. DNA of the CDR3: TGCGTCAGCAGCCAAGATCGAGGTTTTTATGGCTACACCTTC. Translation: CVSSQDRGFYGYTF.

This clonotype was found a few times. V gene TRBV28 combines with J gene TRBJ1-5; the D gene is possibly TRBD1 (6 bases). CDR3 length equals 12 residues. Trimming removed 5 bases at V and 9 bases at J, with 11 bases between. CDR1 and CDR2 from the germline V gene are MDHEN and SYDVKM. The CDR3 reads CASSTGTGPQHF. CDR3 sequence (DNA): TGTGCCAGCAGTACAGGGACTGGGCCCCAGCATTTT. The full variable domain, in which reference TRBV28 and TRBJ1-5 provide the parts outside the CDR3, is DVKVTQSSRYLVKRTGEKVFLECVQDMDHENMFWYRQDPGLGLRLIYFSYDVKMKEKGDIPEGYSVSREKKERFSLILESASTNQTSMYLCASSTGTGPQHFGDGTRLSIL.

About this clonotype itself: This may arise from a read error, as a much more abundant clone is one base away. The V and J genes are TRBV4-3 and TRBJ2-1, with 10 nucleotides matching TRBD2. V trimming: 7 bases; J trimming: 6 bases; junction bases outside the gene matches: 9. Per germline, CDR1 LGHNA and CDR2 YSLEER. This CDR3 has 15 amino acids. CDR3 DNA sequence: TGCGCCAGCAACCGAAGCGGGGGGGCTTTCAATGAGCAGTTCTTC. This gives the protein CASNRSGGAFNEQFF.

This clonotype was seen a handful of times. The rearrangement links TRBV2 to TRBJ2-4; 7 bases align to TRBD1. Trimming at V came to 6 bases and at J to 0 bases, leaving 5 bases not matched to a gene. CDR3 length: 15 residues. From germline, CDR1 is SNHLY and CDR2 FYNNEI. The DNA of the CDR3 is TGTGCCAGCAGACCGGGACAGCTAGCCAAAAACATTCAGTACTTC. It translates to CASRPGQLAKNIQYF. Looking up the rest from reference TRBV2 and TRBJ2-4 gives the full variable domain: EPEVTQTPSHQVTQMGQEVILRCVPISNHLYFYWYRQILGQKVEFLVSFYNNEISEKSEIFDDQFSVERPDGSNFTLKIRSTKLEDSAMYFCASRPGQLAKNIQYFGAGTRLSVL.

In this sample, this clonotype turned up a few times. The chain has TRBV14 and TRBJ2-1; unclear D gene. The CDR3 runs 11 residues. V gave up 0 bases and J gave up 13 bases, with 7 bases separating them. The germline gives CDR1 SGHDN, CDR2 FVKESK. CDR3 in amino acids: CASSQDSRQFF. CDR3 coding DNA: TGTGCCAGCAGCCAAGATTCGCGCCAGTTCTTC.

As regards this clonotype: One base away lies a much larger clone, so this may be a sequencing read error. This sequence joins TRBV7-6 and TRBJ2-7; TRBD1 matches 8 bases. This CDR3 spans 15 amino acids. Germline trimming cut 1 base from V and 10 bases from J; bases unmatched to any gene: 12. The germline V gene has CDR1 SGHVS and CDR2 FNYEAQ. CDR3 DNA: TGTGCCAGCAGCTTAGGACAGGGGATTCAAGAGGCCCAGTACTTC. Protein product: CASSLGQGIQEAQYF.

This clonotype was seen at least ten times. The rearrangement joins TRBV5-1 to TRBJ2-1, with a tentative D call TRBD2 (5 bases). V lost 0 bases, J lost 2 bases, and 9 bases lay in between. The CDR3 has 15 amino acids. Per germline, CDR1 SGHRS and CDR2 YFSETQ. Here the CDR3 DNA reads TGCGCCAGCAGCTTGGTAGGGAGAACCTACAATGAGCAGTTCTTC. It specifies CASSLVGRTYNEQFF.

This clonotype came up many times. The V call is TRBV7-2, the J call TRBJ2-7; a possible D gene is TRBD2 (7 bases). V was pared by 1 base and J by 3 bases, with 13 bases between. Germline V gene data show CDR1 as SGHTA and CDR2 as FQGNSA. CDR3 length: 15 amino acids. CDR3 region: CASSLGGGMVYEQYF. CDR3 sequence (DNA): TGTGCCAGCAGCTTAGGCGGGGGCATGGTCTACGAGCAGTACTTC. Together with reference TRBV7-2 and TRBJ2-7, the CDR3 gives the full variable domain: GAGVSQSPSNKVTEKGKDVELRCDPISGHTALYWYRQSLGQGLEFLIYFQGNSAPDKSGLPSDRFSAERTGGSVSTLTIQRTQQEDSAVYLCASSLGGGMVYEQYFGPGTRLTVT.

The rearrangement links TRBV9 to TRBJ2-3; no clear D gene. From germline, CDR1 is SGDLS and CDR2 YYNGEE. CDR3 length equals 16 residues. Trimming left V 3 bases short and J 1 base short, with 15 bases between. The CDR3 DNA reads TGTGCCAGCAGCGCCAACTCATTTTGGGGCACAGATACGCAGTATTTT. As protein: CASSANSFWGTDTQYF.

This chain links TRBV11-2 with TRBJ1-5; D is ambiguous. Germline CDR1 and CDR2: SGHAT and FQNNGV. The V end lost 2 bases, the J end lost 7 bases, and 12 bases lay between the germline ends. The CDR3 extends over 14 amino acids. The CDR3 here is CASSLRLGSQPQHF. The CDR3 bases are TGTGCCAGCAGCTTAAGGCTCGGCAGCCAGCCCCAGCATTTT.

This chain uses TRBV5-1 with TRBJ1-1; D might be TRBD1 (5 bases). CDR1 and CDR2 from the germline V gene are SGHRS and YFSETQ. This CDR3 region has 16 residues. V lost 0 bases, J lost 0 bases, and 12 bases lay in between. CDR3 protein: CASSLVAGIMNTEAFF. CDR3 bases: TGCGCCAGCAGCTTGGTGGCAGGGATAATGAACACTGAAGCTTTCTTT.

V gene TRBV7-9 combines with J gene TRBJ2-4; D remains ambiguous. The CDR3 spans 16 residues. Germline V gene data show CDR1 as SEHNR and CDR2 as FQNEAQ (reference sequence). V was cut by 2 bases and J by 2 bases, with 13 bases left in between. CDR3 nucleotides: TGTGCCAGCAGCTTACGTGGAGAGGAGACCAAAAACATTCAGTACTTC. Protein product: CASSLRGEETKNIQYF.

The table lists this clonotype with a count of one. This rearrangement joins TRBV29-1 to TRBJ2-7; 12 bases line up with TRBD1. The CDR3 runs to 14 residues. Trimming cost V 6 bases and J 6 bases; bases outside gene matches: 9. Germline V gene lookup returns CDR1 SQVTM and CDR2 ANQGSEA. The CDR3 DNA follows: TGCAGCGTCGGCCCGGGACAGGGGGCCGGCGAGCAGTACTTC. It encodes CSVGPGQGAGEQYF.

The CDR3, as DNA: TGTGCCAGCACGCCGGGACTCGGGGGAGGAGATACGCAGTATTTT. Translated: CASTPGLGGGDTQYF. This sequence joins TRBV7-2 and TRBJ2-3; weak D call: TRBD2 (6 bases). The length of the CDR3 is 15 residues. The V gene's germline CDR1 is SGHTA and CDR2 FQGNSA. Deletions cut 7 bases from V and 5 bases from J, with 19 bases between.

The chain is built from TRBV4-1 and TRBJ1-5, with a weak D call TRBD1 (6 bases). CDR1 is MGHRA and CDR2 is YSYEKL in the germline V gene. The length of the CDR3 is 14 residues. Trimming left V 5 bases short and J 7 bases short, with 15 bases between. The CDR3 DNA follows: TGCGCCAGCAGCATCGGGGGCTTCGGGCAGCCCCAGCATTTT. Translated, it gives CASSIGGFGQPQHF.

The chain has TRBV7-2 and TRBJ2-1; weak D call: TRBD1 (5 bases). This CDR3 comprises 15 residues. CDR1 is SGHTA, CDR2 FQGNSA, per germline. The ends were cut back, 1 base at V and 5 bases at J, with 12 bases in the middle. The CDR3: CASSLGQLINNEQFF. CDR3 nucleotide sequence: TGTGCCAGCAGCTTAGGACAGCTGATAAACAATGAGCAGTTCTTC.

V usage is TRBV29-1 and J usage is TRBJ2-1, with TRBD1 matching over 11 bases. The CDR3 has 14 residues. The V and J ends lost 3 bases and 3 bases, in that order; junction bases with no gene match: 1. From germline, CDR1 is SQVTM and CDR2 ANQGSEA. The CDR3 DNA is TGCAGCGTTGAGGGGACAGGGGGCTACAATGAGCAGTTCTTC. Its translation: CSVEGTGGYNEQFF.

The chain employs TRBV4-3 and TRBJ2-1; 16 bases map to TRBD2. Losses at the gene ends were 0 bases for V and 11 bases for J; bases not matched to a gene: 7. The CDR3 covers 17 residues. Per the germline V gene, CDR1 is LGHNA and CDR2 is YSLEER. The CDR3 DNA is TGCGCCAGCAGCCAAGATTTGGGGACTAGCGGGGGGGCAAAGCAGTTCTTC. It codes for CASSQDLGTSGGAKQFF.

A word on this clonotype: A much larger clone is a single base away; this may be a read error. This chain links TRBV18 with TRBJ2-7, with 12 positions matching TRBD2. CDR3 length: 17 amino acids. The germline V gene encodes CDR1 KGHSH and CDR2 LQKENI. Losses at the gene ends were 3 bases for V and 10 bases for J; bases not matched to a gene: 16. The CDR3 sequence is CASSPNQLAGGSEAQYF. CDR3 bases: TGTGCCAGCTCACCGAATCAACTAGCGGGGGGATCAGAGGCCCAGTACTTC.

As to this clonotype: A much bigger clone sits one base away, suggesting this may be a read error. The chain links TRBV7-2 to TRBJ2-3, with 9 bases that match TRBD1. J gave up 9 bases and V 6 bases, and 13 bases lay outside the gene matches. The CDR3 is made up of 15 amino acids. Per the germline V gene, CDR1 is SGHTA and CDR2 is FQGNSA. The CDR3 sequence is CASRSTGGPPSTQYF. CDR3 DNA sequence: TGTGCCAGCAGATCGACAGGGGGACCACCGTCGACGCAGTATTTT. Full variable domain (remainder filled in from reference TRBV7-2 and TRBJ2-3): GAGVSQSPSNKVTEKGKDVELRCDPISGHTALYWYRQSLGQGLEFLIYFQGNSAPDKSGLPSDRFSAERTGGSVSTLTIQRTQQEDSAVYLCASRSTGGPPSTQYFGPGTRLTVL.

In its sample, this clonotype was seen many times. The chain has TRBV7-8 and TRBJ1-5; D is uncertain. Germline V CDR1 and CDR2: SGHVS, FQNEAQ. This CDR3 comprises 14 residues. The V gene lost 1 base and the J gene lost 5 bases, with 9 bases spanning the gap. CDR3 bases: TGTGCCAGCAGCTTAGGCCCATCGGATCAGCCCCAGCATTTT. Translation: CASSLGPSDQPQHF.

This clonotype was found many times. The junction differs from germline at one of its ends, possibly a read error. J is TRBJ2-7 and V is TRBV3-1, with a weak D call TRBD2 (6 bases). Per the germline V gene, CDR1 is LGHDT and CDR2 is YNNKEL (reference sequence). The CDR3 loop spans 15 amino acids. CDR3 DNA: TGTACCAGCAGCCAAGCAGCGGGCTCCTCCTACGAGCAGTACTTC. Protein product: CTSSQAAGSSYEQYF.

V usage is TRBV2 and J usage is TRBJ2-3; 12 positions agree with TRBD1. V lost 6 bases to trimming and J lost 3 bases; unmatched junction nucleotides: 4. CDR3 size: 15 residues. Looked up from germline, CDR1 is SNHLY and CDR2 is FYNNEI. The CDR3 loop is CASRWDRGQTDTQYF. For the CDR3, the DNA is TGTGCCAGCAGGTGGGACAGGGGGCAGACAGATACGCAGTATTTT. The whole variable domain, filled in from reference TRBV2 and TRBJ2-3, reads EPEVTQTPSHQVTQMGQEVILRCVPISNHLYFYWYRQILGQKVEFLVSFYNNEISEKSEIFDDQFSVERPDGSNFTLKIRSTKLEDSAMYFCASRWDRGQTDTQYFGPGTRLTVL.

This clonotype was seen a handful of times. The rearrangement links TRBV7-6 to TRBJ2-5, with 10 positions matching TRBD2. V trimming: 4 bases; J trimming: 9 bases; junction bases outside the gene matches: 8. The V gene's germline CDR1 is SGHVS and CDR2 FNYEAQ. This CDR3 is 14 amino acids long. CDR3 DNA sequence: TGTGCCAGCAGCTCCCGAGGAGCGGGGGGGCCCCAGTACTTC. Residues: CASSSRGAGGPQYF.

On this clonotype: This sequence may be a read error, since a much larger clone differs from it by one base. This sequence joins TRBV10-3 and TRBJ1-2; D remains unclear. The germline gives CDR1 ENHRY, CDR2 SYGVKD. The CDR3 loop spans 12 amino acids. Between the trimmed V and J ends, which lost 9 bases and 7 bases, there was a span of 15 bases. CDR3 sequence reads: CAIPGLYCGYTF. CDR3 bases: TGTGCCATACCCGGTCTTTACTGTGGCTACACCTTC.

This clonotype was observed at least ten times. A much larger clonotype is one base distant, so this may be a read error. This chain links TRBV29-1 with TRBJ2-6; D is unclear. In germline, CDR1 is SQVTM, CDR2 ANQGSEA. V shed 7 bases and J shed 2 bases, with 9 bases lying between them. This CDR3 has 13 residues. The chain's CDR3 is CSAWNPGANVLTF. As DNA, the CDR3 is TGCAGCGCCTGGAACCCTGGGGCCAACGTCCTGACTTTC.

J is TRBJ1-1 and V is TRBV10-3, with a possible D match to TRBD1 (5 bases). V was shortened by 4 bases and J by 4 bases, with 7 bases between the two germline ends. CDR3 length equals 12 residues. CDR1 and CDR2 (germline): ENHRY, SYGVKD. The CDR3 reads CAISGGGTEAFF. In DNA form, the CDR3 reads TGTGCCATCAGTGGGGGGGGCACTGAAGCTTTCTTT.

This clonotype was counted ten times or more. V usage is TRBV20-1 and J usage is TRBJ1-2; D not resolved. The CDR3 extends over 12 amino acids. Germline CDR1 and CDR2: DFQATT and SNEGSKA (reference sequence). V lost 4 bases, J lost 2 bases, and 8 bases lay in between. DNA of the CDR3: TGCAGTGCTACCGAAACAAACTATGGCTACACCTTC. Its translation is CSATETNYGYTF.

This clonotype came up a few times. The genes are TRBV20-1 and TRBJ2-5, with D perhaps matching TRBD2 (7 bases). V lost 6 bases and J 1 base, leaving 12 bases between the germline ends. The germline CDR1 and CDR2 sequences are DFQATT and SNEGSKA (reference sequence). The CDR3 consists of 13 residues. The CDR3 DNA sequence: TGCAGTGCCGGAGGGGGGGGCCAAGAGACCCAGTACTTC. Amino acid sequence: CSAGGGGQETQYF.